Presented here are 21 T cell receptor beta chains from one specimen sequenced in a study of CD8 T cells in Susac syndrome. Reverse transcription of roughly 0.5 to 1 ug RNA used random hexamers. TCRdb redid the calling of the immunoSEQ multiplex PCR reads with MiXCR, one entry per CDR3 protein. There are 90,000 to 150,000 distinct CDR3 sequences in the sample; around 94% occur only once, and around 0.085% lies in the top ten. Material: CD4+ T cells from PBMCs. These receptors originate from a human donor with multiple sclerosis.

The CDR3 sequence is CAWSSGNSEGNTIYF. The CDR3 DNA reads TGTGCCTGGAGTTCGGGGAACTCTGAGGGAAACACCATATATTTT. The V and J genes are TRBV30 and TRBJ1-3; D remains unclear. Germline-derived CDR1 and CDR2 are GTSNPN and SVGIG (reference sequence). This CDR3 has 15 residues. V was clipped by 2 bases and J by 4 bases, with 15 bases between them.

This sequence joins TRBV5-1 and TRBJ2-7; TRBD2 matches 11 bases. Germline V lookup: CDR1 SGHRS, CDR2 YFSETQ. With 1 base clipped from V and 6 bases from J, the junction kept 6 bases outside the gene matches. CDR3 length equals 15 residues. The CDR3 nucleotides are TGCGCCAGCAGCTTGACCGGGACTAGCGGACCCGAGCAGTACTTC. It yields the protein CASSLTGTSGPEQYF.

This sequence joins TRBV7-2 and TRBJ1-1, with unresolved D. The CDR3 sequence is 11 residues long. V was pared by 5 bases and J by 7 bases, with 8 bases between. Germline V gene data show CDR1 as SGHTA and CDR2 as FQGNSA. CDR3 sequence (DNA): TGTGCCAGCAGCGAAACCCGTGAAGCTTTCTTT. Its translation: CASSETREAFF.

The gene calls are TRBV15 and TRBJ2-3; a possible D gene is TRBD2 (6 bases). This CDR3 has 15 residues. V was pared by 1 base and J by 0 bases, with 8 bases between. Germline V gives CDR1 LNHNV, CDR2 YYDKDF (reference sequence). The CDR3 loop reads CATSRGAGSTDTQYF. The CDR3 DNA follows: TGTGCCACCAGCAGAGGGGCGGGAAGCACAGATACGCAGTATTTT.

The CDR3 DNA reads as TGTGCCACCAGTGATTCATACGAGCAGTACTTC. Amino acids: CATSDSYEQYF. The J gene is TRBJ2-7, the V gene TRBV24-1; D remains unclear. V was trimmed by 2 bases and J by 4 bases, leaving 2 bases between them. The V gene's germline CDR1 is KGHDR and CDR2 SFDVKD. The CDR3 runs to 11 residues.

Only one count was recorded for this clonotype. J is TRBJ1-6 and V is TRBV20-1; 9 positions agree with TRBD1. From germline, CDR1 is DFQATT and CDR2 SNEGSKA (reference sequence). There are 12 residues in the CDR3. Germline trimming cut 6 bases from V and 10 bases from J; bases unmatched to any gene: 4. DNA for the CDR3: TGCAGTGCATCGGGACAGGGCTCACCCCTCCACTTT. It codes for CSASGQGSPLHF.

The J gene is TRBJ2-3, the V gene TRBV18; no reliable D call. Germline V gene data show CDR1 as KGHSH and CDR2 as LQKENI. Deletions cut 6 bases from V and 2 bases from J, with 9 bases between. CDR3 length: 13 residues. The CDR3, as DNA: TGTGCCAGCTCCTTAAGGCTCACAGATACGCAGTATTTT. Its translation is CASSLRLTDTQYF.

J is TRBJ2-7 and V is TRBV2; 9 bases agree with TRBD2. V lost 7 bases, J lost 2 bases, and 6 bases stayed unmatched. Germline CDR1 and CDR2: SNHLY and FYNNEI. The CDR3 spans 14 residues. The CDR3 DNA follows: TGTGCCAGCACCATGACTAGCGGTACCTACGAGCAGTACTTC. Amino acid sequence: CASTMTSGTYEQYF.

CDR3 sequence: CASSRDSGANVLTF. The CDR3 region has the DNA TGCGCCAGCAGCCGGGACTCTGGGGCCAACGTCCTGACTTTC. The V call is TRBV5-1, the J call TRBJ2-6; weak D call: TRBD2 (5 bases). Trimming pared 4 bases from V and 0 bases from J, leaving 5 bases between. The CDR3 length is 14 residues. Germline CDR1 reads SGHRS; CDR2 reads YFSETQ.

V usage is TRBV3-1 and J usage is TRBJ2-1, with 15 bases identical to TRBD2. Per germline, CDR1 LGHDT and CDR2 YNNKEL (reference sequence). The CDR3 covers 20 residues. Trimming removed 4 bases from V and 6 bases from J; junction bases left unmatched: 16. CDR3 amino acids: CASSRTPGLAGGGPANEQFF. The CDR3 DNA is TGTGCCAGCAGCCGAACTCCGGGACTAGCGGGGGGCGGTCCTGCCAATGAGCAGTTCTTC.

The V call is TRBV6-2 or TRBV6-3, the J call TRBJ2-5; the D gene is possibly TRBD2 (6 bases). Germline V gives CDR1 MNHEY, CDR2 SVGEGT. Trimming stripped 2 bases from V and 6 bases from J, with 16 bases between. This CDR3 comprises 15 residues. CDR3 bases: TGTGCCAGCAGTTACCTGGGGGGAACCCCCAAGACCCAGTACTTC. This translates into CASSYLGGTPKTQYF.

CDR3 in amino acids: CASGTGKNYGYTF. CDR3 nucleotides: TGTGCCTCAGGGACAGGGAAAAACTATGGCTACACCTTC. J is TRBJ1-2 and V is TRBV30; 9 bases agree with TRBD1. Germline V gene lookup returns CDR1 GTSNPN and CDR2 SVGIG (reference sequence). This CDR3 spans 13 amino acids. The V segment lost 7 bases and the J segment 2 bases; nucleotides outside the gene matches: 5.

The table lists this clonotype with a count of one. The CDR3 DNA reads as TGCAGTGCTAGACTTAGCCCGGCGGGGACCCAGTACTTC. Translation gives CSARLSPAGTQYF. This chain links TRBV20-1 with TRBJ2-5, with D perhaps matching TRBD2 (5 bases). Between the trimmed V and J ends, which lost 2 bases and 7 bases, there was a span of 14 bases. The CDR3 is 13 residues long. Germline V CDR1 and CDR2: DFQATT, SNEGSKA (reference sequence).

This CDR3 reads CASSTSVVTIQYF. CDR3 nucleotide sequence: TGTGCCAGCAGTACTAGCGTGGTAACCATTCAGTACTTC. This chain joins TRBV12-3 or TRBV12-4 and TRBJ2-4, with 7 nucleotides matching TRBD2. There are 13 residues in the CDR3. V was pared by 5 bases and J by 9 bases, with 7 bases of the junction left unmatched.

The V call is TRBV20-1, the J call TRBJ2-7; D unclear. The V end lost 0 bases, the J end lost 2 bases, and 8 bases lay between the germline ends. This CDR3 contains 13 residues. The V gene's germline CDR1 is DFQATT and CDR2 SNEGSKA (reference sequence). CDR3 DNA: TGCAGTGCTAGAGATGGCAGGACCTACGAGCAGTACTTC. It is translated as CSARDGRTYEQYF.

The rearrangement uses TRBV30 and TRBJ2-7; the D call may be TRBD1 or TRBD2 (5 bases each). The CDR3 runs to 14 residues. Germline V gene sequence: CDR1 GTSNPN, CDR2 SVGIG (reference sequence). The V and J ends lost 3 bases and 0 bases respectively, with 12 bases between them. As DNA, the CDR3 is TGTGCCTGGAGCGGGACGGCGAGCTCCTACGAGCAGTACTTC. Translating gives CAWSGTASSYEQYF.

The chain has TRBV6-2 or TRBV6-3 and TRBJ2-7, with TRBD1 matching over 8 bases. CDR3 size: 15 residues. Germline assignment: CDR1 MNHEY and CDR2 SVGEGT. The J segment lost 0 bases and the V segment lost 5 bases, leaving 6 bases of the junction unmatched. CDR3 nucleotides: TGTGCCAGCAGTGACCGACAGGGGAGCTCCTACGAGCAGTACTTC. Translated: CASSDRQGSSYEQYF.

This chain links TRBV29-1 with TRBJ2-7, with D perhaps TRBD1 or TRBD2 (6 bases each). Germline CDR1 SQVTM, CDR2 ANQGSEA. The V and J ends lost 7 bases and 1 base respectively, with 17 bases between them. The CDR3 runs to 14 residues. Written as DNA, the CDR3 is TGCAGCGCAATTTGGGGGGCGCTTTCCTACGAGCAGTACTTC. As protein: CSAIWGALSYEQYF.

Points on this clonotype: At one boundary the junction diverges from the germline segment, which might be a read error. V is TRBV20-1 and J is TRBJ1-1; D is ambiguous. CDR1 and CDR2 from the germline V gene are DFQATT and SNEGSKA (reference sequence). The CDR3 is 12 residues long. The CDR3 region is CSAGDPSLEAFF. CDR3 in DNA: TGCAGTGCTGGAGACCCCTCCCTTGAAGCTTTCTTT.

The rearrangement uses TRBV12-3 or TRBV12-4 and TRBJ2-3; D unresolved. The V end was cut by 6 bases, the J end by 0 bases, with 7 bases between. This CDR3 has 13 residues. The chain's CDR3 is CASRQTSTDTQYF. CDR3 nucleotides: TGTGCCAGCAGACAGACTAGCACAGATACGCAGTATTTT.

This sequence joins TRBV28 and TRBJ1-1; the D gene is possibly TRBD1 (6 bases). CDR3 size: 11 residues. The germline V and J ends were trimmed by 5 bases and 7 bases, with 8 bases remaining between them. Germline assignment: CDR1 MDHEN and CDR2 SYDVKM. CDR3 nucleotide sequence: TGTGCCAGCAGTGCACAGGGTGAAGCTTTCTTT. It specifies CASSAQGEAFF.